This T cell receptor beta chain was sequenced for a study of control samples from healthy donors and cancer patients. CDR3 size: 13 residues. V lost 3 bases to trimming and J lost 0 bases, with 6 bases between them. Germline CDR1 reads KGHSH; CDR2 reads LQKENI. This table comes from immunoSEQ multiplex PCR, and its TCRdb copy is limited to in-frame clones, with some not included. Here the sample spans tens of thousands of clones, 70% to 90% being singletons. The chain links TRBV18 to TRBJ2-7; D is uncertain. The source is a woman aged 60-75 years with lung cancer. Input material: PBMCs. The CDR3 nucleotides are TGTGCCAGCTCACCTTCCTCCTCCTACGAGCAGTACTTC. It specifies CASSPSSSYEQYF.